This entry features one T cell receptor beta chain sequence. This entry belongs to a study of PD-L1 blockade in urothelial cancer. Time point of the sample: pretreatment peripheral blood. The data were produced by immunoSEQ multiplex PCR, yet TCRdb's version contains in-frame clones alone and is incomplete. This table holds more than 45,000 clones, roughly 75% found once. Trimming cost V 1 base and J 0 bases; bases outside gene matches: 1. The CDR3 has 15 amino acids. Per the germline V gene, CDR1 is SEHNR and CDR2 is FQNEAQ (reference sequence). This receptor was obtained from a man in his 70s with urothelial cancer. The chain couples TRBV7-9 to TRBJ1-2, with 8 bases matching TRBD1. The source was PBMCs, collected around atezolizumab (anti-PD-L1) treatment. The CDR3 sequence is CASSLEQGANYGYTF. CDR3 bases: TGTGCCAGCAGCTTAGAACAGGGGGCTAACTATGGCTACACCTTC.